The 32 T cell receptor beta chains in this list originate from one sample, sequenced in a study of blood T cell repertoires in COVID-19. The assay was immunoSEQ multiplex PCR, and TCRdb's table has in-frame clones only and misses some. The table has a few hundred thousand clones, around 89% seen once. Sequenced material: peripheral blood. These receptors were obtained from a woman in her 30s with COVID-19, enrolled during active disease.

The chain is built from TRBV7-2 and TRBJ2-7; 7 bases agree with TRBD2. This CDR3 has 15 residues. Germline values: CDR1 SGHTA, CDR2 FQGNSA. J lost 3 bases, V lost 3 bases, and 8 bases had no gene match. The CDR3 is CASSFPGRGVYEQYF. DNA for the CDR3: TGTGCCAGCAGCTTCCCAGGGAGGGGAGTCTACGAGCAGTACTTC.

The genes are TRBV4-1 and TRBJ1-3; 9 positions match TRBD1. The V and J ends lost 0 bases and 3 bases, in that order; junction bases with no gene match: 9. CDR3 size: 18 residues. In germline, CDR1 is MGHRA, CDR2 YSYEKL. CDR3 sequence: CASSQEPGQGHVGNTIYF. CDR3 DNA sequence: TGCGCCAGCAGCCAAGAGCCGGGACAGGGCCACGTTGGAAACACCATATATTTT.

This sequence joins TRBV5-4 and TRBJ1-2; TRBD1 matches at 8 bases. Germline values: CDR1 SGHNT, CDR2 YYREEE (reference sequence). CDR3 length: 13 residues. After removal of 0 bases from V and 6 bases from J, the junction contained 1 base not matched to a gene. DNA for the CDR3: TGTGCCAGCAGCTTGGAGACAGGGGATGGCTACACCTTC. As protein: CASSLETGDGYTF. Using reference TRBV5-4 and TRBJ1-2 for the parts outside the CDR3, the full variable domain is ETGVTQSPTHLIKTRGQQVTLRCSSQSGHNTVSWYQQALGQGPQFIFQYYREEENGRGNFPPRFSGLQFPNYSSELNVNALELDDSALYLCASSLETGDGYTFGSGTRLTVV.

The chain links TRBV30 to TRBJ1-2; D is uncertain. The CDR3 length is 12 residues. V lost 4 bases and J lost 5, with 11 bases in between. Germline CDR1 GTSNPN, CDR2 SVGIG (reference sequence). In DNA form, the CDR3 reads TGTGCCTGGACCACGGGAGGGTATGGCTACACCTTC. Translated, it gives CAWTTGGYGYTF.

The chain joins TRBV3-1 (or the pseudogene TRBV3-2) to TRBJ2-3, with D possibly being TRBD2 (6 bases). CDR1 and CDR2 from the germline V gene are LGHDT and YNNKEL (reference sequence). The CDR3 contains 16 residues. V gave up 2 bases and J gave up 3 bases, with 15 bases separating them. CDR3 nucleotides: TGTGCCAGCAGCCAATTTGGGGAGGTGGGTACAGATACGCAGTATTTT. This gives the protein CASSQFGEVGTDTQYF.

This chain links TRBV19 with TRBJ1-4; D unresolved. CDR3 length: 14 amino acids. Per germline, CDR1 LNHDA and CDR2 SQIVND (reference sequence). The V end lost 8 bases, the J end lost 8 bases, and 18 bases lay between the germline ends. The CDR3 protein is CASHPGGVGEKLFF. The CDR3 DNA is TGTGCCAGTCATCCAGGCGGGGTAGGAGAAAAACTGTTTTTT.

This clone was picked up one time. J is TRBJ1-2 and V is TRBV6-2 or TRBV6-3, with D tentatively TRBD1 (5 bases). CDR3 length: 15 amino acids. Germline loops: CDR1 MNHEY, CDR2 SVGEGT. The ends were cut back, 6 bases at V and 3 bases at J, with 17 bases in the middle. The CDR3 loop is CASSRAGREDYGYTF. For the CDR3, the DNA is TGTGCCAGCAGCCGGGCCGGCAGGGAGGACTATGGCTACACCTTC.

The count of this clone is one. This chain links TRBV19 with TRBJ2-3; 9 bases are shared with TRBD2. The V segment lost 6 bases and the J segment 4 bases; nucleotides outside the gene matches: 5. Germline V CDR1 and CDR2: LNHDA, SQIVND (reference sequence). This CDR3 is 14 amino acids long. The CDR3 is CASSWTSVADTQYF. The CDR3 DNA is TGTGCCAGTAGCTGGACTAGCGTCGCAGATACGCAGTATTTT.

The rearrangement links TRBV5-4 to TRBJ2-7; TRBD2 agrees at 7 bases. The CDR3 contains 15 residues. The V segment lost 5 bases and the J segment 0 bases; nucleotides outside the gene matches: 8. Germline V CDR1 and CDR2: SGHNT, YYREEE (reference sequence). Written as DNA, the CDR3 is TGTGCCAGCAGACCCCGGGGGGACCTCTCCTACGAGCAGTACTTC. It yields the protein CASRPRGDLSYEQYF.

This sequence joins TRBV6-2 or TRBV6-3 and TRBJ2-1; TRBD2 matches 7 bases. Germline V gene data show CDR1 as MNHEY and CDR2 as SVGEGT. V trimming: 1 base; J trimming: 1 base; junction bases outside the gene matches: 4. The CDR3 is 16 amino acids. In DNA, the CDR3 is TGTGCCAGCAGTTACTTCCCAGCGGGGTCCTACAATGAGCAGTTCTTC. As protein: CASSYFPAGSYNEQFF.

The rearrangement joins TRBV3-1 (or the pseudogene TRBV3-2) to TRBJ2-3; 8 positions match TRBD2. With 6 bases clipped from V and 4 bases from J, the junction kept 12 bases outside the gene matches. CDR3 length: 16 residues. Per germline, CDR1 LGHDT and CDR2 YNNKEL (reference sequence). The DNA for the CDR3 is TGTGCCAGCAGTCAAATTGGACTAGCAGGAGCAGATACGCAGTATTTT. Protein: CASSQIGLAGADTQYF.

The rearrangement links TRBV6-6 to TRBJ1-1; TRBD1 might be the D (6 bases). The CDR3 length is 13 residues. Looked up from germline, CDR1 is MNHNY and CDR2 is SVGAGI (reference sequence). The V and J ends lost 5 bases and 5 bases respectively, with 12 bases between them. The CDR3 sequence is CASSQTGFTEAFF. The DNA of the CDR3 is TGTGCCAGCAGTCAAACAGGGTTTACTGAAGCTTTCTTT.

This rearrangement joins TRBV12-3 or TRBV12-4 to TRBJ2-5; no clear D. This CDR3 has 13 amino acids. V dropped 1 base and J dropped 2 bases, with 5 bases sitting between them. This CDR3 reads CASSLGAQETQYF. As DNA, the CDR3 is TGTGCCAGCAGTTTAGGGGCTCAAGAGACCCAGTACTTC.

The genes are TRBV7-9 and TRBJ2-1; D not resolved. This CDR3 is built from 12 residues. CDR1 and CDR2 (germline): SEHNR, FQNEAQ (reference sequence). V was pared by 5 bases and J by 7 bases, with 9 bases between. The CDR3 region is CASSKIINEQFF. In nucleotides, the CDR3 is TGTGCCAGCAGCAAAATAATAAATGAGCAGTTCTTC.

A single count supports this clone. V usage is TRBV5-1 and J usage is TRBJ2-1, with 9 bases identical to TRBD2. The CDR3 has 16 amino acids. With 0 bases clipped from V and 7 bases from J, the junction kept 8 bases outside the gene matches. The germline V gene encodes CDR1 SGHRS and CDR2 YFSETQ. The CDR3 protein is CASSLAASGMGNEQFF. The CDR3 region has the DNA TGCGCCAGCAGCTTGGCGGCTAGCGGGATGGGTAATGAGCAGTTCTTC.

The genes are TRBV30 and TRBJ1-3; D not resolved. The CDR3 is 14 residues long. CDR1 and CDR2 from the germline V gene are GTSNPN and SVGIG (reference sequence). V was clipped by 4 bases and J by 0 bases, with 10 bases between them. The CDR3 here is CAWTPGYSGNTIYF. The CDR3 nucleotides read TGTGCCTGGACCCCAGGTTACTCTGGAAACACCATATATTTT.

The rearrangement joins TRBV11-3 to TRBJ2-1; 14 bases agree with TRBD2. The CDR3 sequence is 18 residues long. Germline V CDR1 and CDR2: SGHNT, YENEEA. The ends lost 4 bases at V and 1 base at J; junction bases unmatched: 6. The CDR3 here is CASSSLRTSGRSYNEQFF. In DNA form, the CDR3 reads TGTGCCAGCAGCTCTCTACGGACTAGCGGGAGGTCCTACAATGAGCAGTTCTTC. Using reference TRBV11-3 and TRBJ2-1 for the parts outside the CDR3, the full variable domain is EAGVVQSPRYKIIEKKQPVAFWCNPISGHNTLYWYLQNLGQGPELLIRYENEEAVDDSQLPKDRFSAERLKGVDSTLKIQPAELGDSAVYLCASSSLRTSGRSYNEQFFGPGTRLTVL.

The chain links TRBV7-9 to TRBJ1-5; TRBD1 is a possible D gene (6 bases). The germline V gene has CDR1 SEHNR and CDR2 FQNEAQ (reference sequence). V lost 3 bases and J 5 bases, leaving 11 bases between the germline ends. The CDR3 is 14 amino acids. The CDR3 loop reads CASSFHSGDQPQHF. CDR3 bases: TGTGCCAGCAGCTTTCATTCAGGGGATCAGCCCCAGCATTTT.

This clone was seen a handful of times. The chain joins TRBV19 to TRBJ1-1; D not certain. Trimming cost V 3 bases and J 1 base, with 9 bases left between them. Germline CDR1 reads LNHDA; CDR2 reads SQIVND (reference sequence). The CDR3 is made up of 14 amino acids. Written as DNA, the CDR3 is TGTGCCAGTAGTATCAGACAACCGAACACTGAAGCTTTCTTT. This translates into CASSIRQPNTEAFF.

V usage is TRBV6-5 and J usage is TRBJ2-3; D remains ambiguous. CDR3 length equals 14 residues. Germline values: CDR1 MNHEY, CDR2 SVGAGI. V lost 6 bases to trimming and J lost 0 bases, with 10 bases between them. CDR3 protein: CASRQTSSTDTQYF. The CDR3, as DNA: TGTGCCAGCAGACAGACGTCTAGCACAGATACGCAGTATTTT.

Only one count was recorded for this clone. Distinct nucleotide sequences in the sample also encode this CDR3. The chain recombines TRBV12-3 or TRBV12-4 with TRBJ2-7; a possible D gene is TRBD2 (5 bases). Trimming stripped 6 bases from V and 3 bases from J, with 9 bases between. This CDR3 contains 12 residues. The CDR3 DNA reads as TGTGCCAGCAGCCCTCGGGGCTACGAGCAGTACTTC. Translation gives CASSPRGYEQYF.

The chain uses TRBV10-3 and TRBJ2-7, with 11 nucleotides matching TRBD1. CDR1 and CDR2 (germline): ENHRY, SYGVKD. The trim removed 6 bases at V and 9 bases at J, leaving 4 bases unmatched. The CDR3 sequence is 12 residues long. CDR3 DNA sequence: TGTGCCATCAGAAATGGGACAGGGGGGCAGTACTTC. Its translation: CAIRNGTGGQYF.

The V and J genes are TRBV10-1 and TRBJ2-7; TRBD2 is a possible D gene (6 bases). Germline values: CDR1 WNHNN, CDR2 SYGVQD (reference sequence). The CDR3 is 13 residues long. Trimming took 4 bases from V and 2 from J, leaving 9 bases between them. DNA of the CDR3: TGCGCCAGCAGTGCCGGAGGGACCTACGAGCAGTACTTC. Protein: CASSAGGTYEQYF.

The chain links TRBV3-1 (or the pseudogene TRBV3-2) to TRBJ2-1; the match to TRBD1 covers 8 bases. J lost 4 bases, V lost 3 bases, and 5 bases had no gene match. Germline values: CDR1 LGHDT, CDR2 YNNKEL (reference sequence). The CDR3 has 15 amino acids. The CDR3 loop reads CASSHPDRAYNEQFF. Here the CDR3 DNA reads TGTGCCAGCAGCCACCCGGACAGGGCGTACAATGAGCAGTTCTTC.

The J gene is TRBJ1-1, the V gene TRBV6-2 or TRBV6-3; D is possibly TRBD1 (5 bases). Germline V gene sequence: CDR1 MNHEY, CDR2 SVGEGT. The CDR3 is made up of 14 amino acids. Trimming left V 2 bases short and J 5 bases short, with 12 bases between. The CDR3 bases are TGTGCCAGCAGTTACCAGGGAGGAGGAACTGAAGCTTTCTTT. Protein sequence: CASSYQGGGTEAFF.

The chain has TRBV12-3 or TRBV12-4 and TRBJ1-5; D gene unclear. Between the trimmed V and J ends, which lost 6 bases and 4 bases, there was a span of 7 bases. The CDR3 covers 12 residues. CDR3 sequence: CASRGDNQPQHF. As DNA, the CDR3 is TGTGCCAGCAGGGGAGATAATCAGCCCCAGCATTTT.

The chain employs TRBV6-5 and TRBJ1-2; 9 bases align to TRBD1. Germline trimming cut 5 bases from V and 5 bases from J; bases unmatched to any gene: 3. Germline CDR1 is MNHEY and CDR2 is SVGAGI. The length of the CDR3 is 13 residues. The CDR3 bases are TGTGCCAGCAGTCTGACAGGGGGTTATGGCTACACCTTC. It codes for CASSLTGGYGYTF.

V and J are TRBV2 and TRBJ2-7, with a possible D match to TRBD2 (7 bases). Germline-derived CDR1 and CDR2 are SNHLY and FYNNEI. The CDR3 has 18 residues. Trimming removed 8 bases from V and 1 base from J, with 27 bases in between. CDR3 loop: CASEKDPGRGPISYEQYF. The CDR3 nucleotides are TGTGCCAGCGAAAAAGACCCAGGGCGGGGGCCAATATCCTACGAGCAGTACTTC. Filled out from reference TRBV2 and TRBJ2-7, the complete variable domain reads EPEVTQTPSHQVTQMGQEVILRCVPISNHLYFYWYRQILGQKVEFLVSFYNNEISEKSEIFDDQFSVERPDGSNFTLKIRSTKLEDSAMYFCASEKDPGRGPISYEQYFGPGTRLTVT.

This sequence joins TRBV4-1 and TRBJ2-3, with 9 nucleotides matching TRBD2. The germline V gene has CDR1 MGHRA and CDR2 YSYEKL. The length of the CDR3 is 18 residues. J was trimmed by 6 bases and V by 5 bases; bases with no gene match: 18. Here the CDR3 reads CASSTREGRSGGSDTQYF. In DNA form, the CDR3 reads TGCGCCAGCAGCACAAGAGAGGGTAGAAGCGGGGGGTCGGATACGCAGTATTTT.

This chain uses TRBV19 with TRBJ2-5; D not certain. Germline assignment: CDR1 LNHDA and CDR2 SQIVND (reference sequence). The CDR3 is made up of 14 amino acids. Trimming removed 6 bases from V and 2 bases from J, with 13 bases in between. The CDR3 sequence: CASSPSADQETQYF. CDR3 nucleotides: TGTGCCAGTAGCCCATCTGCGGATCAAGAGACCCAGTACTTC.

The CDR3 reads CASSQGFVTEAFF. In DNA form, the CDR3 reads TGTGCCAGCAGTCAGGGATTCGTCACTGAAGCTTTCTTT. The chain uses TRBV27 and TRBJ1-1, with D possibly being TRBD1 (5 bases). Trimming took 5 bases from V and 4 from J, leaving 11 bases between them. Germline assignment: CDR1 MNHEY and CDR2 SMNVEV (reference sequence). The CDR3 sequence is 13 residues long.

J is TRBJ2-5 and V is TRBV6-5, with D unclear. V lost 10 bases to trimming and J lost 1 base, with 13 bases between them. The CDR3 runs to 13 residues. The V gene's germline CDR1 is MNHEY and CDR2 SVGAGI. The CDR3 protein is CAIERSGQETQYF. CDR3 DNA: TGTGCCATAGAAAGGTCAGGCCAAGAGACCCAGTACTTC.